The clone carrying this T cell receptor (beta chain) was seen a handful of times. The record originates from a study of regulatory T cells in long-lasting Graves disease. CDR3 regions were amplified by Arm-PCR using iRepertoire HTBI primers to build TCR beta libraries. TCRdb processed the multiplex PCR reads anew with MiXCR; each CDR3 protein has one entry. The data contain about 440,000 distinct CDR3 sequences, 15% of them singletons. Time point: newly diagnosed GD, antithyroid drugs for less than 3 months. PBMC RNA served as the TCR library source. The collection involved drawing around 10 milliliters of peripheral blood into EDTA tubes. V lost 0 bases to trimming and J lost 0 bases, with 12 bases between them. The CDR3 consists of 17 residues. The V gene's germline CDR1 is MNHEY and CDR2 SVGEGT. The same specimen was also included in a second study, on T cells in Graves' hyperthyroidism and ophthalmopathy. This second report adds: A first-round RT-PCR of the TCR CDR3 used the HTBI primer set. Blood also held most thyroid clonotypes expanded beyond 0.001. In validation, the model predicted ophthalmopathy. These predictions came a median roughly 6.5 months before onset.

This receptor was taken from a woman aged 30 to 39 with Graves disease. V usage is TRBV6-2 or TRBV6-3 and J usage is TRBJ1-3; weak D call: TRBD1 (5 bases). The sample was peripheral blood mononuclear cells (PBMCs), taken at new diagnosis, from a patient treated with antithyroid drugs. CDR3 sequence reads: CASSYSAGLNSGNTIYF. CDR3 in DNA: TGTGCCAGCAGTTACTCGGCGGGACTCAACTCTGGAAACACCATATATTTT.